These 30 T cell receptor beta chains originate from one sample sequenced in a study of glioma-infiltrating T cells. Using RNA template, CDR3s of TCR alpha and beta were amplified with iRepertoire arm-PCR. TCRdb analysed the multiplex PCR reads with MiXCR anew, one entry per CDR3 protein. This table has approximately 110,000 distinct CDR3 sequences, 20% to 30% appearing once. The sample consisted of glioma tissue, nonneoplastic brain tissue, or PBMCs (not recorded which). Receptor source: a human donor with low-grade glioma or glioblastoma, undergoing nonglioma brain surgery, or in good health (not recorded which).

This clonotype was seen ten or more times. This chain joins TRBV14 and TRBJ2-1, with 11 bases that match TRBD2. Germline V CDR1 and CDR2: SGHDN, FVKESK. There are 13 residues in the CDR3. V shed 6 bases, J shed 7 bases, and the junction held 2 bases outside the gene matches. The CDR3 bases are TGTGCCAGCAGGGGACTAGCGGAAAATGAGCAGTTCTTC. It codes for CASRGLAENEQFF.

This clonotype has at least ten counts. The CDR3, as DNA: TGTGCCAGCACCAGAGGGGGAGGAAACACCATATATTTT. As protein: CASTRGGGNTIYF. This chain uses TRBV28 with TRBJ1-3; D possibly corresponds to TRBD1 (6 bases). The CDR3 has 13 amino acids. From germline, CDR1 is MDHEN and CDR2 SYDVKM. Trimming removed 7 bases at V and 4 bases at J, with 11 bases between. The full variable domain, in which reference TRBV28 and TRBJ1-3 provide the parts outside the CDR3, is DVKVTQSSRYLVKRTGEKVFLECVQDMDHENMFWYRQDPGLGLRLIYFSYDVKMKEKGDIPEGYSVSREKKERFSLILESASTNQTSMYLCASTRGGGNTIYFGEGSWLTVV.

In its sample, this clonotype was seen many times. The gene calls are TRBV14 and TRBJ1-2; D perhaps matches TRBD1 (5 bases). Per germline, CDR1 SGHDN and CDR2 FVKESK. V lost 0 bases and J lost 8, with 13 bases in between. The CDR3 has 14 residues. The CDR3: CASSQDLGVRGYTF. The CDR3 region has the DNA TGTGCCAGCAGCCAAGATCTGGGGGTGCGGGGCTACACCTTC.

The chain joins TRBV20-1 to TRBJ1-1; 8 bases align to TRBD1. CDR3 length: 14 amino acids. The germline V gene encodes CDR1 DFQATT and CDR2 SNEGSKA (reference sequence). The V and J ends lost 3 bases and 9 bases, in that order; junction bases with no gene match: 12. CDR3 amino acids: CSASLGTGDTQAFF. Here the CDR3 DNA reads TGCAGTGCTAGTCTAGGGACAGGAGACACACAAGCTTTCTTT.

This clonotype came up many times. The chain employs TRBV7-9 and TRBJ2-5, with D perhaps matching TRBD2 (5 bases). This CDR3 spans 14 amino acids. V was cut by 5 bases and J by 1 base, with 11 bases left in between. Germline lookup yields CDR1 SEHNR and CDR2 FQNEAQ (reference sequence). The CDR3 sequence: CASSGRGTQETQYF. The CDR3 DNA reads TGTGCCAGCAGCGGCCGGGGAACCCAAGAGACCCAGTACTTC.

This clonotype was found many times. The chain carries TRBV28 and TRBJ1-5; a possible D gene is TRBD1 (5 bases). Per the germline V gene, CDR1 is MDHEN and CDR2 is SYDVKM. V shed 4 bases and J shed 2 bases, with 15 bases lying between them. This CDR3 contains 16 residues. The CDR3 DNA follows: TGTGCCAGCAGTTCTAATTCTAGGGGAGGCAATCAGCCCCAGCATTTT. It codes for CASSSNSRGGNQPQHF.

This clonotype was counted at least ten times. This chain joins TRBV7-2 and TRBJ2-3; no firm D call. Germline V gives CDR1 SGHTA, CDR2 FQGNSA. The V end lost 5 bases, the J end lost 2 bases, and 11 bases lay between the germline ends. The CDR3 covers 14 residues. In DNA form, the CDR3 reads TGTGCCAGCAGCCTGGACCCCTCCACAGATACGCAGTATTTT. Translated: CASSLDPSTDTQYF. The variable domain in full, completed from reference TRBV7-2 and TRBJ2-3, reads GAGVSQSPSNKVTEKGKDVELRCDPISGHTALYWYRQSLGQGLEFLIYFQGNSAPDKSGLPSDRFSAERTGGSVSTLTIQRTQQEDSAVYLCASSLDPSTDTQYFGPGTRLTVL.

This clonotype was observed a few times. Here the CDR3 reads CASSTGGLNSPLHF. The CDR3 DNA reads TGTGCCAGCAGTACAGGGGGCCTTAATTCACCCCTCCACTTT. This chain links TRBV9 with TRBJ1-6; TRBD1 matches 9 bases. V trimming: 5 bases; J trimming: 6 bases; junction bases outside the gene matches: 3. This CDR3 has 14 amino acids. CDR1 SGDLS and CDR2 YYNGEE come from the germline V gene.

This clonotype was counted between two and nine times. The genes are TRBV9 and TRBJ2-2; 7 nucleotides match TRBD1. Germline CDR1 SGDLS, CDR2 YYNGEE. The CDR3 is 18 amino acids. After removal of 5 bases from V and 1 base from J, the junction contained 14 bases not matched to a gene. CDR3 nucleotides: TGTGCCAGCAGTGAAACTTACCCGGGACAGAAGAACACCGGGGAGCTGTTTTTT. Translation gives CASSETYPGQKNTGELFF.

This clonotype was detected ten times or more. This chain connects TRBV6-1 to TRBJ2-7; D may be TRBD1 (5 bases). The CDR3 length is 15 residues. V lost 6 bases and J 6 bases, leaving 21 bases between the germline ends. In germline, CDR1 is MNHNS, CDR2 SASEGT. The CDR3 DNA is TGTGCCAGCAGAAGGTTCGGCAGGGTACAAGGCGAGCAGTACTTC. Translation: CASRRFGRVQGEQYF.

This clonotype was counted many times. J is TRBJ2-7 and V is TRBV20-1; the match to TRBD2 covers 11 bases. The CDR3 has 14 amino acids. The V gene's germline CDR1 is DFQATT and CDR2 SNEGSKA (reference sequence). Trimming took 4 bases from V and 6 from J; bases not matched to a gene: 8. Written as DNA, the CDR3 is TGCAGTGCTACCATAGCGGGAGGGCCGGGCGAGCAGTACTTC. It translates to CSATIAGGPGEQYF.

This clonotype was detected only a few times. V is TRBV4-1 and J is TRBJ1-2, with a tentative D call TRBD1 (5 bases). The CDR3 extends over 11 amino acids. V was shortened by 1 base and J by 9 bases, with 6 bases between the two germline ends. Germline CDR1 MGHRA, CDR2 YSYEKL. The CDR3 bases are TGCGCCAGCAGCCAAGGGGGCCGCTACACCTTC. It translates to CASSQGGRYTF.

As to this clonotype: It may be a read error: a sequence one base away is much more abundant. The V gene is TRBV4-2, the J gene TRBJ2-7; weak D call: TRBD2 (5 bases). The CDR3 spans 15 residues. Trimming left V 0 bases short and J 3 bases short, with 12 bases between. The V gene's germline CDR1 is LGHNA and CDR2 YNFKEQ. The CDR3 reads CASSQDKGEGYEQYF. The DNA of the CDR3 is TGTGCCAGCAGCCAAGATAAGGGAGAAGGCTACGAGCAGTACTTC.

A remark on this clonotype: This may come from a read error, since a much larger clone is one base off. The chain combines TRBV3-1 with TRBJ2-1; possible D gene TRBD1, 6 bases. Germline V gene sequence: CDR1 LGHDT, CDR2 YNNKEL (reference sequence). The CDR3 sequence is 14 residues long. CDR3 DNA: TGTGCCAGCAGCCTTCTTGGACAGTACAATGAGGAGTTCTTC. Its protein is CASSLLGQYNEEFF.

A word on this clonotype: Given a much more abundant clone one base away, this may be a read error. The rearrangement joins TRBV4-1 to TRBJ2-7, with D unclear. Looked up from germline, CDR1 is MGHRA and CDR2 is YSYEKL. Trimming removed 4 bases at V and 2 bases at J, with 12 bases between. The CDR3 sequence is 14 residues long. The CDR3 sequence is CASSLSGWTYEQYF. The CDR3, as DNA: TGCGCCAGCAGCCTTTCCGGGTGGACCTACGAGCAGTACTTC.

This clonotype has at least ten counts. V usage is TRBV7-2 and J usage is TRBJ1-2; 8 nucleotides align to TRBD1. Germline CDR1 SGHTA, CDR2 FQGNSA. The CDR3 runs to 15 residues. V shed 2 bases and J 5 bases; nucleotides not matched to a gene: 7. CDR3 sequence (DNA): TGTGCCAGCAGCTTAACGGTCGGACAGGGTTATGGCTACACCTTC. It is translated as CASSLTVGQGYGYTF. Full variable domain (outside the CDR3, taken from reference TRBV7-2 and TRBJ1-2): GAGVSQSPSNKVTEKGKDVELRCDPISGHTALYWYRQSLGQGLEFLIYFQGNSAPDKSGLPSDRFSAERTGGSVSTLTIQRTQQEDSAVYLCASSLTVGQGYGYTFGSGTRLTVV.

Worth noting for this clonotype: Since the CDR3 does not end with the conserved phenylalanine or tryptophan, this likely comes from a read error. The V and J genes are TRBV27 and TRBJ1-1, with a weak D call TRBD1 (6 bases). Germline-derived CDR1 and CDR2 are MNHEY and SMNVEV (reference sequence). The CDR3 consists of 13 residues. V was trimmed by 2 bases and J by 5 bases, leaving 9 bases between them. CDR3 DNA sequence: TGTGCCAGCAGTTTAGGGGGCTCAACTGAAGCTTTCTTA. It translates to CASSLGGSTEAFL.

This clonotype was counted a few times. The chain recombines TRBV10-1 with TRBJ2-7; TRBD1 might be the D (6 bases). In germline, CDR1 is WNHNN, CDR2 SYGVQD (reference sequence). With 2 bases removed from V and 6 bases from J, the gap between germline ends came to 11 bases. This CDR3 spans 13 amino acids. The CDR3 sequence is CASSEGQSSEQYF. CDR3 nucleotides: TGCGCCAGCAGTGAGGGACAGTCCAGCGAGCAGTACTTC.

As concerns this clonotype: Being one base from a much bigger clone, this may be a read error. Because the CDR3 is missing its conserved closing phenylalanine or tryptophan, this is likely a read error. The chain is built from TRBV19 and TRBJ2-6; D is unclear. The CDR3 is made up of 16 amino acids. With 5 bases removed from V and 0 bases from J, the gap between germline ends came to 11 bases. Germline values: CDR1 LNHDA, CDR2 SQIVND (reference sequence). CDR3 nucleotide sequence: TGTGCCAGTAGTCCACTCCAGAGCTCTGGGGCCAACGTCCTGACTTTA. It codes for CASSPLQSSGANVLTL.

The DNA for the CDR3 is TGTGCCACCAGCAGAAACAGCAATCGGGCCCAGCATTTT. Amino acid sequence: CATSRNSNRAQHF. This rearrangement joins TRBV15 to TRBJ1-5; D is undetermined. The CDR3 has 13 residues. Trimming removed 2 bases at V and 11 bases at J, with 13 bases between. Germline V gene sequence: CDR1 LNHNV, CDR2 YYDKDF (reference sequence).

Many counts were recorded for this clonotype. The V and J genes are TRBV12-3 or TRBV12-4 and TRBJ1-1; maybe TRBD1 (6 bases). V shed 5 bases and J shed 7 bases, with 23 bases lying between them. The CDR3 is 16 residues long. The DNA for the CDR3 is TGTGCCAGCAGTCCCGAGGGGGGTAAAAAACCGGGTGAAGCTTTCTTT. This gives the protein CASSPEGGKKPGEAFF.

This clonotype was recorded at least ten times. The chain carries TRBV25-1 and TRBJ1-1; 9 positions agree with TRBD1. Looked up from germline, CDR1 is MGHDK and CDR2 is SYGVNS. CDR3 length: 18 residues. Unmatched junction bases numbered 14, after V lost 1 base and J lost 5 bases. The CDR3 is CASSESLGLGQGKTEAFF. The CDR3 nucleotides are TGTGCCAGCAGTGAATCCCTCGGGTTGGGACAGGGAAAAACTGAAGCTTTCTTT.

This clonotype was seen repeatedly, ten times or more. The rearrangement links TRBV7-2 to TRBJ2-7; D gene uncertain. CDR3 size: 13 residues. The germline CDR1 and CDR2 sequences are SGHTA and FQGNSA. V lost 5 bases, J lost 2 bases, and 10 bases lay in between. The CDR3 spells CASSPYITYEQYF. CDR3 DNA: TGTGCCAGCAGCCCATATATAACCTACGAGCAGTACTTC.

The sample holds many counts of this clonotype. The chain combines TRBV6-2 or TRBV6-3 with TRBJ2-1; 14 bases match TRBD2. The length of the CDR3 is 18 residues. After removal of 6 bases from V and 6 bases from J, the junction contained 13 bases not matched to a gene. Germline V lookup: CDR1 MNHEY, CDR2 SVGEGT. CDR3 sequence reads: CASSPAHWTSGRPNEQFF. CDR3 bases: TGTGCCAGCAGCCCCGCTCACTGGACTAGCGGGAGGCCCAATGAGCAGTTCTTC.

This clonotype was recorded many times. The V and J genes are TRBV28 and TRBJ1-2; maybe TRBD1 (6 bases). V was trimmed by 8 bases and J by 2 bases, leaving 9 bases between them. The CDR3 sequence is 12 residues long. The V gene's germline CDR1 is MDHEN and CDR2 SYDVKM. CDR3 amino acids: CASRQGNYGYTF. The DNA for the CDR3 is TGTGCCAGCCGTCAGGGGAACTATGGCTACACCTTC.

The chain joins TRBV5-1 to TRBJ1-3; TRBD1 matches at 7 bases. Losses at the gene ends were 4 bases for V and 2 bases for J; bases not matched to a gene: 6. Germline-derived CDR1 and CDR2 are SGHRS and YFSETQ. This CDR3 is 15 amino acids long. DNA for the CDR3: TGCGCCAGCAGCCCGAGTGGGACAGCTGGAAACACCATATATTTT. Encoded protein: CASSPSGTAGNTIYF.

This clonotype was seen many times. The chain couples TRBV2 to TRBJ2-7, with D possibly matching TRBD2 (6 bases). The CDR3 extends over 11 amino acids. Trimming shortened V by 6 bases and J by 9 bases, and 12 bases separated the two germline ends. Germline values: CDR1 SNHLY, CDR2 FYNNEI. This CDR3 is CASSQLAAQYF. DNA of the CDR3: TGTGCCAGCAGCCAACTAGCTGCGCAGTACTTC.

This clonotype was counted ten times or more. J is TRBJ2-1 and V is TRBV4-2; D remains unclear. The CDR3 consists of 16 residues. V lost 0 bases and J 1 base, leaving 10 bases between the germline ends. Germline lookup yields CDR1 LGHNA and CDR2 YNFKEQ. As DNA, the CDR3 is TGTGCCAGCAGCCAAGAGGACCGAAATTCCTACAATGAGCAGTTCTTC. Encoded protein: CASSQEDRNSYNEQFF.

This clonotype was seen a handful of times. The chain employs TRBV19 and TRBJ2-1, with no clear D. V was pared by 6 bases and J by 1 base, with 13 bases between. Germline V gives CDR1 LNHDA, CDR2 SQIVND (reference sequence). This CDR3 is 15 amino acids long. CDR3 nucleotide sequence: TGTGCCAGTAGCCCCACCCTAGAATCCTACAATGAGCAGTTCTTC. Protein: CASSPTLESYNEQFF.

This clonotype was counted at least ten times. V usage is TRBV28 and J usage is TRBJ1-5, with D hard to call. Trimming took off 6 bases at V and 4 bases at J, with 16 bases between the two ends. The CDR3 extends over 15 amino acids. In germline, CDR1 is MDHEN, CDR2 SYDVKM. This CDR3 is CASRSVAVSNQPQHF. CDR3 nucleotide sequence: TGTGCCAGCAGATCTGTTGCAGTCTCTAATCAGCCCCAGCATTTT.